Here is one T cell receptor beta chain with its context. This clone was seen a single time. No cognate antigen has been identified for it. The sample holds no much larger clone one base away, and base qualities are not on file. The source of the sample is a study of Ad26.COV2.S vaccination and SARS-CoV-2 variants (dated by TCRdb to the early 2020s). In terms of the full investigation: TCRbeta repertoire sequencing served as the tool for gauging how specific and how broad the SARS-CoV-2-reactive T cell receptors were following Ad26.COV2.S vaccination. The TCR-sequenced set comprised approximately 32 samples: about 19 Ad26.COV2.S vaccine recipients, 5 placebo recipients and 8 SARS-CoV-2 convalescent individuals.

CDR1 is given as WNHNN and CDR2 as SYGVQD, both from the germline V gene (reference sequence). Trimming at the junction amounts to 0 bases on V and 4 bases on J, and the germline ends lie 10 bases apart. There are 14 amino acids in the CDR3, from cysteine to phenylalanine inclusive. The DNA shown is the 42-base CDR3, in frame from base 1. The time point label of this sample denotes: individuals recovered from natural SARS-CoV-2 infection. The immunoSEQ Assay was used to sequence TCRbeta CDR3 regions. After extraction, genomic DNA underwent amplification by bias-controlled multiplex PCR, followed by high-throughput sequencing. On the study's bioinformatics: To quantify the absolute abundance of each unique TCRbeta CDR3 region, sequences were collapsed and filtered. T cell fraction was estimated by normalization of TCRbeta template counts to usable DNA, with usable DNA being measured through amplification of reference genes present in all nucleated cells. Repertoire TCRs were annotated as SARS-CoV-2-specific when V gene, CDR3 amino acid sequence and J gene were exactly matched to a known reactive TCR set. The reference SARS-CoV-2 TCR set came from MIRA and was filtered for enrichment in COVID-19-positive ImmuneCODE repertoires, removing public or cross-reactive TCRs. Drawing on the MIRA antigens, annotated TCRs were analysed further at the level of specific ORF or position within ORF. Breadth was defined as annotated unique rearrangements over total unique productive rearrangements; depth was the summed frequency of those rearrangements. Group comparisons of TCR breadth used two-sided Wilcoxon rank-sum tests. Held by TCRdb, this immuneACCESS table contains in-frame sequences only and omits some clones. Under half of the omission traces to an unresolved V gene where checked; the cause of the rest is unknown. The DNA gave D and trimming, while V, J and clone size come from that table. This sample gives fewer than 50,000 clones in total; approximately 80% of them show up just once. About 45% of the sample goes to the ten largest clones.

The investigation overall reported the following: It was noted by the authors that total T cell responses may have been underestimated by the TCR breadth and depth analyses. Non-spike TCR breadth was comparable between vaccine and placebo recipients, consistent with the vaccine containing only spike. Higher spike-specific TCR breadth was observed in Ad26.COV2.S recipients than in placebo recipients (P = 0.0014). After vaccination, spike-specific CD8+ and CD4+ T cell responses were reported to show substantial breadth.

The chain links TRBV10-1 with TRBJ2-7; the D gene assignment is perhaps TRBD1 or TRBD2, with each matching 5 bases. The source was peripheral blood, collected after recovery from COVID-19. This TCR came from a human donor who had recovered from COVID-19. CDR3 protein: CASSESGPLYEQYF. The DNA sequence follows: TGCGCCAGCAGTGAGTCGGGACCCCTATACGAGCAGTACTTC.